This T cell receptor beta chain was retrieved from a study of identical twins. Study outcomes and limitations: Insertion counts were lower in abundant cord blood beta clonotypes, a trend that memory repertoires did not show.

TCRdb re-called the 5' RACE reads with MiXCR, one entry per CDR3 protein. The table includes around 650,000 distinct CDR3 sequences, under 8.5% detected once. Trimming cost V 4 bases and J 1 base, with 16 bases left between them. Germline V lookup: CDR1 SEHNR, CDR2 FQNEAQ (reference sequence). The CDR3 has 16 residues. In regard to this clonotype: Its matching antigen is unknown.

This sample was also put to use in a study of yellow fever vaccine responses in identical twins.

Sample: PBMCs. This receptor was identified in a young woman in good health. The V call is TRBV7-9, the J call TRBJ1-1, with D hard to call. In nucleotides, the CDR3 is TGTGCCAGCAGCTCCAAAAACGTCTTTGGGAACACTGAAGCTTTCTTT. Encoded protein: CASSSKNVFGNTEAFF.